Listed below are T cell receptor beta chains from one sample, sequenced in a study of T cell responses to AZD1222 COVID-19 vaccine. Profiled with immunoSEQ multiplex PCR; TCRdb holds only in-frame clones, not every one. The sample yields some 150,000 clones, approximately 91% seen once. The sample here was peripheral blood, taken 28 days after the second dose of the MenACWY control vaccine. The source is an adult who received the MenACWY meningococcal vaccine as a control. CDR3s include the opening cysteine and the closing phenylalanine or tryptophan. Fields, in order: clone size, J gene, D gene, V gene, CDR3 DNA, CDR3 protein. A D gene is named only where the DNA matches it firmly. Clone sizes are given selectively: once, few, many, or a class where the clone is expanded.

>NA|TRBJ2-6|NA|TRBV24-1
TGTGCCACCAGCGATAAGGGGGCTGGGGCCAACGTCCTGACTTTC
CATSDKGAGANVLTF
>NA|TRBJ1-4|TRBD1|TRBV19
TGTGCCAGTGGACAGGGGTATGAAAAACTGTTTTTT
CASGQGYEKLFF
>NA|TRBJ2-7|NA|TRBV27
TGTGCCAGCAGTTTCGGGACAACCTCTACCTACGAGCAGTACTTC
CASSFGTTSTYEQYF
>NA|TRBJ2-3|NA|TRBV20-1
TGCAGTGCTAGTAATCCCCTTGGCACAGATACGCAGTATTTT
CSASNPLGTDTQYF
>NA|TRBJ2-3|TRBD2|TRBV5-1
TGCGCCAGCAGGCCCACTAGCGGGAGGGCAGATACGCAGTATTTT
CASRPTSGRADTQYF
>NA|TRBJ1-5|TRBD1|TRBV28
TGTGCCAGCAGTTTGATGGACAGGAATCAGCCCCAGCATTTT
CASSLMDRNQPQHF
>NA|TRBJ2-1|NA|TRBV7-2
TGTGCCAGCAGCTTAAGCCGCAATGAGCAGTTCTTC
CASSLSRNEQFF
>few|TRBJ1-2|TRBD1|TRBV5-4
TGTGCCAGCAGCCGATCACGGACAGGAGCTAACTATGGCTACACCTTC
CASSRSRTGANYGYTF
>NA|TRBJ2-5|NA|TRBV9
TGTGCCAGCAGCGAGGGGGGAGGGCTGGACCAAGAGACCCAGTACTTC
CASSEGGGLDQETQYF
>NA|TRBJ1-6|NA|TRBV9
TGTGCCAGCAGCTTCAGGGCGAGCTCCTATAATTCACCCCTCCACTTT
CASSFRASSYNSPLHF
>NA|TRBJ1-4|NA|TRBV5-1
TGCGCCAGCAGCAGACTAGGAGGGTCGGGAATAGAAAAACTGTTTTTT
CASSRLGGSGIEKLFF
>NA|TRBJ2-7|NA|TRBV6-6
TGTGCCAGCAGTTACTGGCAGGGCGGCTCCTACGAGCAGTACTTC
CASSYWQGGSYEQYF
>NA|TRBJ1-1|TRBD1|TRBV7-3
TGTGCCAGCAGGTCGGGACAGATCATGAACACTGAAGCTTTCTTT
CASRSGQIMNTEAFF
>NA|TRBJ1-2|NA|TRBV19
TGTGCCAGTAGTATTATGGCGAACTATGGCTACACCTTC
CASSIMANYGYTF
>NA|TRBJ2-3|TRBD2|TRBV3-1/TRBV3-2
TGTGCCAGCAGCCAACTAGCGGGAGGTCCGGTAGATACGCAGTATTTT
CASSQLAGGPVDTQYF
>NA|TRBJ2-2|NA|TRBV4-1
TGCGCCAGCAGCCCCCCAGGGGGGTCTAACACCGGGGAGCTGTTTTTT
CASSPPGGSNTGELFF
>NA|TRBJ1-2|TRBD1|TRBV11-2
TGTGCCAGCAGCTTAGAACCGGGACAGGGGGCCCATGGCTACACCTTC
CASSLEPGQGAHGYTF
>NA|TRBJ1-5|NA|TRBV7-9
TGTGCCAGCAGCTCTCGACCAGCCCGGCCGCAGCCCCAGCATTTT
CASSSRPARPQPQHF
>NA|TRBJ1-2|NA|TRBV6-1
TGTGCCAGCAGTGAAGCAGGGCGGCGAACTAACTATGGCTACACCTTC
CASSEAGRRTNYGYTF
>NA|TRBJ2-5|NA|TRBV2
TGTGCCAGCAGTGAGCTGTCGGGCCAAGAGACCCAGTACTTC
CASSELSGQETQYF
>NA|TRBJ1-2|NA|TRBV2
TGTGCCAGCAGCGCCATCGGGGGAGGAGGCTACACCTTC
CASSAIGGGGYTF
>NA|TRBJ2-1|TRBD1|TRBV18
TGTGCCAGCTCATCGACAGGGTTTGGCAATGAGCAGTTCTTC
CASSSTGFGNEQFF
>once|TRBJ2-1|TRBD1|TRBV6-5
TGTGCCAGCAGTTATGAGACAGGGGATCTCGATGAGCAGTTCTTC
CASSYETGDLDEQFF
>NA|TRBJ2-3|NA|TRBV21-1
TGTGCCAGCAGCAAAGCGGCGACTAGCTCTCGTCGGGGCACAGATACGCAGTATTTT
CASSKAATSSRRGTDTQYF
>NA|TRBJ2-4|NA|TRBV6-2/TRBV6-3
TGTGCCAGCAGTTTTAATAATCTCGTAACCAAAAACATTCAGTACTTC
CASSFNNLVTKNIQYF
>NA|TRBJ1-1|NA|TRBV18
TGTGCCAGCTCACCTCCTATTCGCGGAGCAAACACTGAAGCTTTCTTT
CASSPPIRGANTEAFF
>NA|TRBJ1-1|NA|TRBV15
TGTGCCACCAGTCGGGGTTGGGGGACCACTGAAGCTTTCTTT
CATSRGWGTTEAFF
>few|TRBJ2-1|TRBD1|TRBV7-2
TGTGCCAGCAGCTTCACAGGGGGCTCCTACAATGAGCAGTTCTTC
CASSFTGGSYNEQFF
>NA|TRBJ1-3|NA|TRBV4-2
TGTGCCAGCAGCCAAGGTGAGGGCTCTGGAAACACCATATATTTT
CASSQGEGSGNTIYF